This T cell receptor (beta chain) was retrieved from a study of CD8 T cells in ankylosing spondylitis. It was by quantitative 5'-RACE with molecular barcodes that TCR beta libraries were made. TCRdb ran MiXCR on the 5' RACE reads and lists one entry per CDR3 protein. The sample lists about 30,000 distinct CDR3 sequences, around 5.2% occurring once. Broader study findings: Enrichment of disease-linked clones was reportedly significant in matched ankylosing spondylitis synovial fluid.

This clonotype has just a few counts. The antigen is not known. The sequence was collected from a female donor with ankylosing spondylitis or in good health (not recorded which). Sample: blood, either unsorted or a sorted T cell fraction (not recorded which).

The CDR3: CASSATTGGVDEQYF. CDR3 DNA: TGTGCCAGCAGCGCCACTACGGGGGGCGTAGACGAGCAGTACTTC. The V call is TRBV9, the J call TRBJ2-7; D is perhaps TRBD2 (7 bases). CDR1 and CDR2 (germline): SGDLS, YYNGEE. CDR3 length: 15 amino acids. Trimming left V 3 bases short and J 5 bases short, with 18 bases between.